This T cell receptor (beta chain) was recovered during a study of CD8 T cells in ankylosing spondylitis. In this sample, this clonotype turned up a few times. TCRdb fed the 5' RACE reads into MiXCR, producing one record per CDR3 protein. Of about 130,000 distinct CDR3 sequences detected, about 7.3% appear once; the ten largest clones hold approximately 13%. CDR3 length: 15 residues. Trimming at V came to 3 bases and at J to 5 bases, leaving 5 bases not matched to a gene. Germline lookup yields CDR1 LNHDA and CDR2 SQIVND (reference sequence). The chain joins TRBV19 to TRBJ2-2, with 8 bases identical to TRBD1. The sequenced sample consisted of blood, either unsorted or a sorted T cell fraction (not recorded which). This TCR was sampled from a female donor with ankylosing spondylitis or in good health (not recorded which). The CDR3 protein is CASSIQGAQTGELFF. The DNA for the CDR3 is TGTGCCAGTAGTATTCAGGGGGCGCAGACCGGGGAGCTGTTTTTT.